The next 5 T cell receptor beta chains were all read from a single sample in a study of T-cell reconstitution after alpha-beta-depleted transplantation in children. Using unique molecular identifiers, the investigators prepared the TCRbeta library. TCRdb analysed the PCR reads with MiXCR anew, one entry per CDR3 protein. The sample has almost 250,000 distinct CDR3 sequences; roughly 24% are singletons. Sequenced material: PBMCs, taken before TCRalphabeta/CD19-depleted stem cell transplant. The source of these receptors is a girl aged 2 to 9 with Fanconi anemia, due to receive a stem cell transplant.

This clonotype has ten or more counts. This rearrangement joins TRBV4-2 to TRBJ2-3, with 8 bases that match TRBD2. V shed 0 bases and J 4 bases; nucleotides not matched to a gene: 12. The germline V gene encodes CDR1 LGHNA and CDR2 YNFKEQ. The CDR3 spans 18 residues. CDR3 region: CASSQDWYERESPDTQYF. The CDR3 nucleotides read TGTGCCAGCAGCCAAGATTGGTATGAGCGGGAGTCTCCAGATACGCAGTATTTT.

This clonotype was picked up many times. The chain links TRBV25-1 to TRBJ2-7; D not certain. Germline CDR1 and CDR2: MGHDK and SYGVNS. This CDR3 has 12 amino acids. Trimming cost V 5 bases and J 3 bases, with 8 bases left between them. In DNA, the CDR3 is TGTGCCAGCAGTTTGATTAACTACGAGCAGTACTTC. Its translation: CASSLINYEQYF.

This clonotype has at least ten counts. The V gene is TRBV6-1, the J gene TRBJ2-2; weak D call: TRBD2 (5 bases). Trimming removed 7 bases at V and 1 base at J, with 13 bases between. The CDR3 runs 15 residues. Per germline, CDR1 MNHNS and CDR2 SASEGT. CDR3 nucleotide sequence: TGTGCCAGCACACGGCTAGCACTGAACACCGGGGAGCTGTTTTTT. It specifies CASTRLALNTGELFF.

This clonotype was observed at least ten times. The chain employs TRBV15 and TRBJ2-2, with a weak D call TRBD2 (6 bases). Trimming pared 7 bases from V and 15 bases from J, leaving 24 bases between. There are 14 residues in the CDR3. Germline assignment: CDR1 LNHNV and CDR2 YYDKDF (reference sequence). The CDR3 protein is CATIRGTGGGTMFF. The DNA for the CDR3 is TGTGCCACCATTCGGGGGACTGGCGGCGGGACGATGTTTTTT. The complete variable domain, with remaining parts taken from reference TRBV15 and TRBJ2-2, reads DAMVIQNPRYQVTQFGKPVTLSCSQTLNHNVMYWYQQKSSQAPKLLFHYYDKDFNNEADTPDNFQSRRPNTSFCFLDIRSPGLGDTAMYLCATIRGTGGGTMFFGEGSRLTVL.

This clonotype has more than one count but fewer than ten. The V gene is TRBV7-2, the J gene TRBJ2-1; 11 bases are a match to TRBD2. The CDR3 runs 16 residues. CDR1 is SGHTA and CDR2 is FQGNSA in the germline V gene. The V segment lost 5 bases and the J segment 4 bases; nucleotides outside the gene matches: 7. The CDR3 reads CASSSALAGVYNEQFF. DNA for the CDR3: TGTGCCAGCAGCAGCGCACTAGCGGGGGTTTACAATGAGCAGTTCTTC.